These 24 T cell receptor beta chains were sequenced from one sample in a study of T-cell memory formation after mild COVID-19. TCRdb recomputed calls from the 5' RACE reads with MiXCR, one row per CDR3 protein. The sample includes roughly 150,000 distinct CDR3 sequences, approximately 25% seen only once; the top ten take around a quarter. Sequencing input: PBMCs or a T cell subset sorted from them (not recorded which). These receptors were taken from an adult woman who had mild COVID-19 (a few samples of this study predate the infection). Cell type and time point are not known.

The chain has TRBV29-1 and TRBJ1-1; a weak D match, TRBD1 (5 bases). Trimming cost V 3 bases and J 3 bases, with 11 bases left between them. This CDR3 has 13 amino acids. Per germline, CDR1 SQVTM and CDR2 ANQGSEA. CDR3 sequence: CSVDGAVDTEAFF. In DNA, the CDR3 is TGCAGCGTTGATGGGGCTGTGGACACTGAAGCTTTCTTT.

This clonotype was counted once. The chain has TRBV25-1 and TRBJ2-2; TRBD1 aligns across 10 bases. Germline V lookup: CDR1 MGHDK, CDR2 SYGVNS. This CDR3 has 17 residues. Trimming took 6 bases from V and 5 from J; bases not matched to a gene: 12. The CDR3, as DNA: TGTGCCAGCAGATCAGACAGGGACAGGGGTAGTACCGGGGAGCTGTTTTTT. Translated: CASRSDRDRGSTGELFF.

V and J are TRBV29-1 and TRBJ1-3; D is undetermined. CDR3 length equals 11 residues. V dropped 4 bases and J dropped 3 bases, with 4 bases sitting between them. Germline CDR1 is SQVTM and CDR2 is ANQGSEA. This CDR3 is CSVVDGNTIYF. CDR3 DNA sequence: TGCAGCGTTGTAGATGGAAACACCATATATTTT.

This chain's CDR3 is CASTAAPLQGGGGEQYF. The DNA of the CDR3 is TGTGCCAGCACCGCGGCTCCACTACAGGGCGGCGGAGGCGAGCAGTACTTC. The chain uses TRBV6-6 and TRBJ2-7; D might be TRBD1 (6 bases). The ends were cut back, 7 bases at V and 6 bases at J, with 28 bases in the middle. This CDR3 spans 17 amino acids. Germline assignment: CDR1 MNHNY and CDR2 SVGAGI (reference sequence).

The chain couples TRBV29-1 to TRBJ2-7; perhaps TRBD1 as D (6 bases). Trimming shortened V by 7 bases and J by 2 bases, and 15 bases separated the two germline ends. This CDR3 has 13 residues. Germline assignment: CDR1 SQVTM and CDR2 ANQGSEA. CDR3 in DNA: TGCAGCGCCCAGGGGCACCAAACCTACGAGCAGTACTTC. Encoded protein: CSAQGHQTYEQYF.

This clonotype was counted a few times. The J gene is TRBJ2-3, the V gene TRBV7-3; 13 bases are shared with TRBD2. V was clipped by 3 bases and J by 6 bases; unmatched bases: 6. The CDR3 is 16 residues long. The germline CDR1 and CDR2 sequences are SGHTA and FQGTGA. DNA for the CDR3: TGTGCCAGCAGCTTGGGACTAGCGGGGCCGGGGGATACGCAGTATTTT. The encoded protein is CASSLGLAGPGDTQYF.

The sample holds one count of this clonotype. The rearrangement uses TRBV7-9 and TRBJ2-1, with D maybe TRBD2 (5 bases). The CDR3 loop spans 14 amino acids. Germline V gene lookup returns CDR1 SEHNR and CDR2 FQNEAQ (reference sequence). V dropped 11 bases and J dropped 0 bases, with 14 bases sitting between them. For the CDR3, the DNA is TGTGCCTCACCCCCAGCGGACTCCTACAATGAGCAGTTCTTC. The encoded protein is CASPPADSYNEQFF.

DNA of the CDR3: TGCAGCGTTGAAGATCTGGGGACCGGGGAGCTGTTTTTT. Protein product: CSVEDLGTGELFF. This sequence joins TRBV29-1 and TRBJ2-2; D not certain. There are 13 residues in the CDR3. Germline CDR1 is SQVTM and CDR2 is ANQGSEA. Deletions cut 0 bases from V and 5 bases from J, with 7 bases between.

A single count supports this clonotype. Because it lacks the conserved phenylalanine or tryptophan at the end, this CDR3 is likely a read error. V and J are TRBV5-5 and TRBJ2-2; the match to TRBD2 covers 8 bases. The V gene's germline CDR1 is SGHKS and CDR2 YYEKEE (reference sequence). V lost 0 bases, J lost 6 bases, and 10 bases stayed unmatched. The CDR3 consists of 17 residues. CDR3 DNA: TGTGCCAGCAGCTTGGCCGCGGCGGGAGGATTGGCCGGGGAGCTGTTTTCT. It specifies CASSLAAAGGLAGELFS.

The genes are TRBV4-1 and TRBJ1-4; a possible D gene is TRBD1 (5 bases). The germline CDR1 and CDR2 sequences are MGHRA and YSYEKL. The CDR3 loop spans 15 amino acids. V was cut by 0 bases and J by 8 bases, with 13 bases left in between. CDR3 nucleotides: TGCGCCAGCAGCCAAGAGGGCAGGGTGGGAGAAAAACTGTTTTTT. Translated: CASSQEGRVGEKLFF.

The J gene is TRBJ2-7, the V gene TRBV5-1, with D perhaps TRBD1 (6 bases). The CDR3 sequence is 15 residues long. Germline V gene data show CDR1 as SGHRS and CDR2 as YFSETQ. V was clipped by 0 bases and J by 2 bases, with 12 bases between them. The CDR3 DNA follows: TGCGCCAGCAGCTTGGGCAGGGGAGTTGCCTACGAGCAGTACTTC. This sequence encodes CASSLGRGVAYEQYF.

This clonotype was seen repeatedly, ten times or more. This rearrangement joins TRBV12-3 or TRBV12-4 to TRBJ2-7, with D perhaps TRBD1 (6 bases). This CDR3 has 14 amino acids. V was shortened by 0 bases and J by 3 bases, with 9 bases between the two germline ends. The CDR3 DNA follows: TGTGCCAGCAGTTTAGCGGGCAGGGGCTACGAGCAGTACTTC. This gives the protein CASSLAGRGYEQYF.

This rearrangement joins TRBV6-5 to TRBJ2-5, with 8 bases identical to TRBD1. V dropped 7 bases and J dropped 4; count of bases not matched to a gene: 8. Per the germline V gene, CDR1 is MNHEY and CDR2 is SVGAGI. The CDR3 is 14 residues long. This chain's CDR3 is CASNPTGARETQYF. In nucleotides, the CDR3 is TGTGCCAGCAACCCGACAGGGGCTAGAGAGACCCAGTACTTC.

V usage is TRBV6-5 and J usage is TRBJ1-4; D is perhaps TRBD1 (6 bases). The CDR3 is 14 amino acids. From germline, CDR1 is MNHEY and CDR2 SVGAGI. The V end lost 2 bases, the J end lost 7 bases, and 11 bases lay between the germline ends. CDR3 nucleotide sequence: TGTGCCAGCAGTTACGAGGGAGGGGGTGAAAAACTGTTTTTT. It encodes CASSYEGGGEKLFF.

The chain couples TRBV5-4 to TRBJ2-7; 7 bases are a match to TRBD2. V gave up 3 bases and J gave up 6 bases; unmatched junction bases: 0. The CDR3 is 11 residues long. CDR1 is SGHNT and CDR2 is YYREEE in the germline V gene (reference sequence). The CDR3, as DNA: TGTGCCAGCAGCTGGGGGGGCGAGCAGTACTTC. This translates into CASSWGGEQYF.

This clonotype came up a few times. The chain recombines TRBV9 with TRBJ2-7; 7 bases match TRBD2. CDR1 SGDLS and CDR2 YYNGEE come from the germline V gene. The CDR3 runs to 15 residues. After removal of 0 bases from V and 2 bases from J, the junction contained 5 bases not matched to a gene. CDR3 bases: TGTGCCAGCAGCGTAGGGGAGGGGCCCCCCTACGAGCAGTACTTC. It is translated as CASSVGEGPPYEQYF.

The chain employs TRBV9 and TRBJ2-1, with 11 bases lining up with TRBD2. This CDR3 has 17 amino acids. Losses at the gene ends were 3 bases for V and 7 bases for J; bases not matched to a gene: 12. The germline gives CDR1 SGDLS, CDR2 YYNGEE. The CDR3, as DNA: TGTGCCAGCAGCGCACCATCTAGCGGGAGGTCGGCTAATGAGCAGTTCTTC. Its protein product is CASSAPSSGRSANEQFF.

This clonotype was seen a few times. This chain links TRBV29-1 with TRBJ2-1, with a weak D call TRBD2 (6 bases). CDR3 length: 14 residues. V was shortened by 4 bases and J by 4 bases, with 14 bases between the two germline ends. In germline, CDR1 is SQVTM, CDR2 ANQGSEA. The DNA of the CDR3 is TGCAGCGTTGTGGAGGGGCAGACGTACAATGAGCAGTTCTTC. This sequence encodes CSVVEGQTYNEQFF.

The chain has TRBV7-8 and TRBJ2-3; the D gene is possibly TRBD1 (5 bases). Trimming stripped 0 bases from V and 4 bases from J, with 14 bases between. The germline CDR1 and CDR2 sequences are SGHVS and FQNEAQ. CDR3 size: 16 residues. In DNA form, the CDR3 reads TGTGCCAGCAGCTTAGCAGGGGCTGGCTGGGCAGATACGCAGTATTTT. Amino acid sequence: CASSLAGAGWADTQYF.

V is TRBV27 and J is TRBJ2-7, with D possibly being TRBD1 or TRBD2 (5 bases each). V shed 4 bases and J shed 2 bases, with 9 bases lying between them. The CDR3 runs to 13 residues. The germline gives CDR1 MNHEY, CDR2 SMNVEV (reference sequence). The CDR3: CASSSSGPYEQYF. In DNA, the CDR3 is TGTGCCAGCAGTTCATCGGGGCCCTACGAGCAGTACTTC.

This clonotype was detected only a few times. The chain uses TRBV7-2 and TRBJ1-1; D is unclear. Germline loops: CDR1 SGHTA, CDR2 FQGNSA. The CDR3 has 11 amino acids. Trimming pared 5 bases from V and 6 bases from J, leaving 7 bases between. The CDR3 bases are TGTGCCAGCAGCGAGGTGGCTGAAGCTTTCTTT. This gives the protein CASSEVAEAFF.

This chain links TRBV12-3 or TRBV12-4 with TRBJ1-4; D perhaps matches TRBD1 (6 bases). The CDR3 extends over 15 amino acids. V was trimmed by 1 base and J by 4 bases, leaving 10 bases between them. The CDR3 nucleotides are TGTGCCAGCAGTTTAGAGACAGGATTTAATGAAAAACTGTTTTTT. This encodes CASSLETGFNEKLFF.

The gene calls are TRBV9 and TRBJ2-3, with 10 bases aligning to TRBD2. Losses at the gene ends were 4 bases for V and 5 bases for J; bases not matched to a gene: 10. CDR1 is SGDLS and CDR2 is YYNGEE in the germline V gene. This CDR3 contains 16 residues. The CDR3 nucleotides are TGTGCCAGCAGCCCGCTAGCGGGAGATGGGGAAGATACGCAGTATTTT. It is translated as CASSPLAGDGEDTQYF.

The chain carries TRBV27 and TRBJ2-5; D gene uncertain. CDR3 size: 15 residues. Deletions cut 3 bases from V and 2 bases from J, with 13 bases between. Germline V lookup: CDR1 MNHEY, CDR2 SMNVEV (reference sequence). CDR3 sequence: CASSLAPGPQETQYF. As DNA, the CDR3 is TGTGCCAGCAGTTTGGCTCCAGGACCTCAAGAGACCCAGTACTTC.